This TCR beta chain was retrieved from a study of T cells expressing NK-cell markers. Reanalyzing the 5' RACE reads, TCRdb keeps one entry per CDR3 protein, without DNA. The repertoire shows 550,000 or so distinct CDR3 sequences; the top ten hold approximately 3.5%. Germline CDR1 reads DFQATT; CDR2 reads SNEGSKA (reference sequence). The CDR3 is 14 residues long. Sequencing was done on a sample of blood T cells: a sorted CD56 or NKG2C T cell subset, CD4+ or CD8+ T cells, or bulk PBMC T cells (not recorded which). V is TRBV20-1 and J is TRBJ2-1; with no DNA, the TCRdb D assignment of TRBD1 cannot be verified. The receptor was isolated from a man aged 18 to 29 in good health. CDR3: CSASDRGGGHEQFF.